The clone carrying this TCR beta chain was seen a single time. Its specificity is unknown. The source of the sample is a study of cytomegalovirus exposure and HLA in healthy donors. Germline CDR1 reads MNHNY; CDR2 reads SVGAGI (reference sequence). The junction had 3 bases not matched to a gene; V was cut back by 7 bases and J by 4 bases. The CDR3 runs to 13 residues. The study's findings and limits: It was confirmed in vitro that a few of the CMV-associated chains were specific for CMV antigens. The study labeled 150 or so TCR beta chains cytomegalovirus-associated.

The repertoire was sequenced with immunoSEQ multiplex PCR; TCRdb's copy has only in-frame clones and lacks some. The sample shows some 190,000 clones, about 83% of them seen only once. This sequence was found in a woman aged 18-29 years in good health and CMV-seronegative. Sequences were obtained from PBMCs. The chain has TRBV6-6 and TRBJ1-3, with 8 bases lining up with TRBD1. As DNA, the CDR3 is TGTGCCAGCACACAGGGGGGAGGAAACACCATATATTTT. Translating gives CASTQGGGNTIYF.